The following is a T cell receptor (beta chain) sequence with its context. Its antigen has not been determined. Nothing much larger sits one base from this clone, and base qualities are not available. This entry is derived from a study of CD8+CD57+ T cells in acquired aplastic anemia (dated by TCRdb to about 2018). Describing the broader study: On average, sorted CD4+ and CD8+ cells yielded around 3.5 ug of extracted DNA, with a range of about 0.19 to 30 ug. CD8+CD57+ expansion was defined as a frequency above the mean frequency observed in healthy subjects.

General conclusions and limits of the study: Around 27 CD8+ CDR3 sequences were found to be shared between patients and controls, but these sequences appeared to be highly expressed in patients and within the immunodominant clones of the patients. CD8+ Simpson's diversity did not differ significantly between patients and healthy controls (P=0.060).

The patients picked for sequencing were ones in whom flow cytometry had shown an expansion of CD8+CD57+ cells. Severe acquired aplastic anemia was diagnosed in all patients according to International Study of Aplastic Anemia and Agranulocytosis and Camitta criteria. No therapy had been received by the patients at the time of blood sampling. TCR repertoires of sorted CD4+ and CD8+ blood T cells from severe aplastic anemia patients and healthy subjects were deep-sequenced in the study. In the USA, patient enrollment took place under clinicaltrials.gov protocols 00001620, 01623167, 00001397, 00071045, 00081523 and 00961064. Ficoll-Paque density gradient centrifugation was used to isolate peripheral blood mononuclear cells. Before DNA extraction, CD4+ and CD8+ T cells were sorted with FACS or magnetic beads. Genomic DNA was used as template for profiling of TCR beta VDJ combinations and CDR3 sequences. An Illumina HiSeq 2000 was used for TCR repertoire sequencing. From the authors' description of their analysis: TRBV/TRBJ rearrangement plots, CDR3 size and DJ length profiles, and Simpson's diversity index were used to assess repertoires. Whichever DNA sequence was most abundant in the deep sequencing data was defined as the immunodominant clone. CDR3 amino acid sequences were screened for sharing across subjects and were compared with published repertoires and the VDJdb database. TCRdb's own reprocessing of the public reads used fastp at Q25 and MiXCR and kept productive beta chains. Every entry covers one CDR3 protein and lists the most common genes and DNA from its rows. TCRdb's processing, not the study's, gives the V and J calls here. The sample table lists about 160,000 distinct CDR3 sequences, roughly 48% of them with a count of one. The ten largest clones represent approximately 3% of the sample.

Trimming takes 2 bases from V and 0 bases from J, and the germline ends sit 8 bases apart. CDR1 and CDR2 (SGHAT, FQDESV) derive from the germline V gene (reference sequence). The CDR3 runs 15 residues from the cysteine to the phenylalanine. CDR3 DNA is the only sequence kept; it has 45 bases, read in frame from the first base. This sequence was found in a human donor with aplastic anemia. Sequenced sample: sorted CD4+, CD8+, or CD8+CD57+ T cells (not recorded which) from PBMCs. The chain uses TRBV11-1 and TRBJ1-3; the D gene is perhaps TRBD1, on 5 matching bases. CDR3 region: CASSLLTVSGNTIYF. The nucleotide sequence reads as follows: TGTGCCAGCAGCTTACTGACAGTCTCTGGAAACACCATATATTTT.